Sequencing of this TCR beta chain was carried out in a study of OX40 agonist ivuxolimab in advanced cancers. Study-wide background: Patients with hepatocellular carcinoma, melanoma, renal cell or head and neck cancer made up the dose-escalation patients. Under the entry rules, prior anti-PD-1, anti-PD-L1 or anti-CTLA-4 therapy was allowed, and roughly 39% had some.

About this clone: What it recognizes is unknown.

Here immunoSEQ multiplex PCR was the method, and the copy in TCRdb shows in-frame clones only, minus some. This table has 36,000 or so clones, roughly 80% appearing once. V lost 2 bases to trimming and J lost 5 bases, with 13 bases between them. The length of the CDR3 is 15 residues. The germline V gene has CDR1 MNHEY and CDR2 SVGAGI. Study-level findings and limits: Clones of CD4+ and CD8+ blood T cells grew by week 6 at doses of 0.1 to 3.0 mg/kg.

This receptor was identified in an adult with an advanced solid tumor such as melanoma, head and neck, liver or kidney cancer. The chain carries TRBV6-5 and TRBJ2-1; D unresolved. The sample in question was CD4+ or CD8+ T cells sorted from blood, obtained in a trial of the OX40 agonist ivuxolimab. CDR3 coding DNA: TGTGCCAGCAGTTACGGCAGGTCTGGTCACAATGAGCAGTTCTTC. It yields the protein CASSYGRSGHNEQFF.